The source of this T cell receptor beta chain is a study of T cells after posttransplantation cyclophosphamide. As to this clone: Its cognate antigen is unknown.

Sequenced by immunoSEQ multiplex PCR; TCRdb stores in-frame clones only, minus some. The sample shows roughly 24,000 clones, 70% to 90% of them seen only once. Regarding the study as a whole: Later blood repertoires were often dominated by clones from the donor CD8+ memory compartment. Recipient CMV seropositivity and CMV reactivation strongly tracked TRB clonality. Skin or GI-infiltrating T cells shared few TRB sequences with blood.

Controls had myeloablative marrow grafts with methotrexate and calcineurin inhibitor, sampled at 1 year. This receptor was identified in a female patient between 50 and 60 years old who received an allogeneic stem cell transplant from an unrelated donor, was CMV-positive, and had chronic GVHD only. Some of the T cells might come from the graft donor. The sequences come from PBMCs, collected after an allogeneic stem cell transplant with a calcineurin inhibitor and methotrexate.

The CDR3 loop is CASSPVGSNQPQHF. CDR3 nucleotide sequence: TGTGCCAGCAGTCCAGTGGGCAGCAATCAGCCCCAGCATTTT. The V call is TRBV27, the J call TRBJ1-5; D remains unclear. Germline values: CDR1 MNHEY, CDR2 SMNVEV (reference sequence). There are 14 residues in the CDR3. V lost 5 bases to trimming and J lost 1 base, with 9 bases between them.